This entry is about one TCR beta chain. The target antigen is unknown. This entry comes from a study of cytomegalovirus exposure and HLA in healthy donors. Overall study context: The approximately 610 first-cohort repertoires shared a platform with the 110 or so validation repertoires, as reported in a later analysis. Study-level findings and limits: Associated with cytomegalovirus, according to the listing, were some 180 TCR beta chains. Reported performance of the classifier showed diagnosis of cytomegalovirus status with high specificity and sensitivity.

The donors were members of the validation cohort, which comprised about 120 subjects and was separate from the first cohort of roughly 700 subjects. In germline, CDR1 is MNHEY, CDR2 SMNVEV (reference sequence). The CDR3 spans 16 residues. V lost 5 bases and J lost 4; bases outside the gene matches: 7. TCRdb keeps only in-frame clones here, not all; method: immunoSEQ multiplex PCR. The data show about 72,000 clones, with 85% to 95% seen just once and 0.63% held by the top ten. This TCR was sampled from a woman younger than 30 in good health and CMV-seronegative. The source material was PBMCs. This rearrangement joins TRBV27 to TRBJ2-1; 11 bases fit TRBD2. CDR3 loop: CASSPRGLADYNEQFF. In DNA, the CDR3 is TGTGCCAGCAGTCCACGGGGACTAGCGGATTACAATGAGCAGTTCTTC.